This T cell receptor (beta chain) was captured by sequencing in a study of T cell responses to AZD1222 COVID-19 vaccine. On this clone itself: Its antigen remains unknown.

Study-wide results and limits: No day 14 peak samples; only post-peak repertoires were characterized. Spike-specific TCR breadth and depth both grew after two AZD1222 doses.

The table came from immunoSEQ multiplex PCR; TCRdb's copy has only in-frame clones and leaves some out. The table includes 80,000 to 95,000 clones, roughly 90% detected once. The sample consisted of peripheral blood, taken on day 0 of MenACWY control vaccination. This receptor was identified in an adult in good health.

The CDR3 protein is CAIKATGVDTEAFF. The CDR3 bases are TGTGCCATCAAGGCGACAGGGGTGGACACTGAAGCTTTCTTT. The chain joins TRBV10-3 to TRBJ1-1; 8 nucleotides match TRBD1. Germline V gene sequence: CDR1 ENHRY, CDR2 SYGVKD. This CDR3 is 14 amino acids long. V trimming: 7 bases; J trimming: 3 bases; junction bases outside the gene matches: 7.